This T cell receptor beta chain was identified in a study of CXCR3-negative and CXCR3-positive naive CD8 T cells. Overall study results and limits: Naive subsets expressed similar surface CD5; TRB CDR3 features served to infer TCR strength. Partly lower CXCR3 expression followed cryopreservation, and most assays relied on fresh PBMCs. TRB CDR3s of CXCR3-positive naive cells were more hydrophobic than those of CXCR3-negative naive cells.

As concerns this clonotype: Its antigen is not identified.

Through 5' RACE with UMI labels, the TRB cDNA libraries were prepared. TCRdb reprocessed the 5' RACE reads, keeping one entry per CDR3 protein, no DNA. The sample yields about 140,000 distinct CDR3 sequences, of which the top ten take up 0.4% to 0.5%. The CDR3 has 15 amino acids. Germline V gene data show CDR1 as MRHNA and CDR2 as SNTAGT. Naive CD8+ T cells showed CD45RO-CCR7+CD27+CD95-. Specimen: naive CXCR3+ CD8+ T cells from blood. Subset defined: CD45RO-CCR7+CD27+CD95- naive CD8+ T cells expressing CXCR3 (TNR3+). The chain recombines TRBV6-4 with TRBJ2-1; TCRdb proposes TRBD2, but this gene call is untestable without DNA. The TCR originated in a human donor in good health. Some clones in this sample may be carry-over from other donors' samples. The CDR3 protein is CASSDRSGGSNEQFF.